The 20 T cell receptor beta chains given below trace back to one sample, sequenced in a study of shared clonotypes between healthy human individuals. The protocol was immunoSEQ multiplex PCR, while the TCRdb copy is restricted to in-frame clones and leaves out a portion. Here the sample spans over 1.5 million clones, 95% to 99% being singletons. Material for sequencing was naive CD4+ T cells sorted from blood. As to subset: CD45RA+ positively selected. Every receptor here comes from a man between 25 and 39 years old in good health.

The chain is built from TRBV30 and TRBJ1-4, with D unclear. The CDR3 consists of 15 residues. V was trimmed by 4 bases and J by 3 bases, leaving 15 bases between them. Germline CDR1 is GTSNPN and CDR2 is SVGIG (reference sequence). In nucleotides, the CDR3 is TGTGCCTGGACGACCCCCTACAGAGCTAATGAAAAACTGTTTTTT. Protein product: CAWTTPYRANEKLFF.

The V gene is TRBV7-3, the J gene TRBJ2-1; 7 nucleotides match TRBD1. The junction had 8 bases not matched to a gene; V was cut back by 5 bases and J by 4 bases. The CDR3 sequence is 15 residues long. From germline, CDR1 is SGHTA and CDR2 FQGTGA. The CDR3 reads CASSTRQGNYNEQFF. In nucleotides, the CDR3 is TGTGCCAGCAGCACCAGACAGGGAAATTACAATGAGCAGTTCTTC.

This chain links TRBV30 with TRBJ2-2, with 7 positions matching TRBD2. The V gene's germline CDR1 is GTSNPN and CDR2 SVGIG (reference sequence). V lost 0 bases to trimming and J lost 1 base; unmatched junction nucleotides: 2. The CDR3 consists of 15 residues. CDR3 coding DNA: TGTGCCTGGAGTGTGGGCGGGAGGAACACCGGGGAGCTGTTTTTT. Protein: CAWSVGGRNTGELFF. Using reference TRBV30 and TRBJ2-2 for the parts outside the CDR3, the full variable domain is SQTIHQWPATLVQPVGSPLSLECTVEGTSNPNLYWYRQAAGRGLQLLFYSVGIGQISSEVPQNLSASRPQDRQFILSSKKLLLSDSGFYLCAWSVGGRNTGELFFGEGSRLTVL.

The chain links TRBV7-9 to TRBJ2-2; 7 nucleotides line up with TRBD1. The germline gives CDR1 SEHNR, CDR2 FQNEAQ (reference sequence). CDR3 size: 14 residues. Trimming took 5 bases from V and 13 from J; bases not matched to a gene: 13. For the CDR3, the DNA is TGTGCCAGCAGCCCCACCGGGGACAGTGGGTGGCTGTTTTTT. It encodes CASSPTGDSGWLFF.

The chain employs TRBV19 and TRBJ2-1, with 11 bases fitting TRBD2. In germline, CDR1 is LNHDA, CDR2 SQIVND (reference sequence). The CDR3 contains 17 residues. The J segment lost 5 bases and the V segment lost 3 bases, leaving 9 bases of the junction unmatched. CDR3 nucleotide sequence: TGTGCCAGTAGTATCACTAGCGGGAGAGGGTCGGACAATGAGCAGTTCTTC. As protein: CASSITSGRGSDNEQFF. Looking up the rest from reference TRBV19 and TRBJ2-1 gives the full variable domain: DGGITQSPKYLFRKEGQNVTLSCEQNLNHDAMYWYRQDPGQGLRLIYYSQIVNDFQKGDIAEGYSVSREKKESFPLTVTSAQKNPTAFYLCASSITSGRGSDNEQFFGPGTRLTVL.

The chain joins TRBV5-6 to TRBJ1-4; D might be TRBD1 (6 bases). CDR1 is SGHDT, CDR2 YYEEEE, per germline. This CDR3 region has 15 residues. The V and J ends lost 3 bases and 1 base respectively, with 10 bases between them. CDR3 residues: CASSSDRRTNEKLFF. The CDR3 DNA reads as TGTGCCAGCAGCTCTGACAGGAGAACTAATGAAAAACTGTTTTTT. The entire variable domain, with the rest obtained from reference TRBV5-6 and TRBJ1-4, is as follows: DAGVTQSPTHLIKTRGQQVTLRCSPKSGHDTVSWYQQALGQGPQFIFQYYEEEERQRGNFPDRFSGHQFPNYSSELNVNALLLGDSALYLCASSSDRRTNEKLFFGSGTQLSVL.

This chain joins TRBV28 and TRBJ1-5; TRBD1 might be the D (5 bases). The CDR3 covers 9 residues. Germline-derived CDR1 and CDR2 are MDHEN and SYDVKM. The CDR3 DNA follows: TGTGCTGGGGGGAAGCCCCAGCATTTT. It codes for CAGGKPQHF.

J is TRBJ2-1 and V is TRBV19; D ambiguous. There are 12 residues in the CDR3. Trimming cost V 4 bases and J 4 bases, with 5 bases left between them. Germline V gene lookup returns CDR1 LNHDA and CDR2 SQIVND (reference sequence). CDR3: CASSKEYNEQFF. The CDR3 DNA follows: TGTGCCAGTAGTAAAGAATACAATGAGCAGTTCTTC.

The chain recombines TRBV5-5 with TRBJ2-7, with D tentatively TRBD2 (5 bases). The CDR3 spans 15 residues. Looked up from germline, CDR1 is SGHKS and CDR2 is YYEKEE (reference sequence). V gave up 5 bases and J gave up 6 bases, with 21 bases separating them. Written as DNA, the CDR3 is TGTGCCAGCAGGCTAGGAGGCGGCCCCCGCGGCGAGCAGTACTTC. Encoded protein: CASRLGGGPRGEQYF.

A note on this clone: Other nucleotide sequences in the sample specify the same CDR3. The V call is TRBV11-2, the J call TRBJ2-1, with TRBD2 matching over 9 bases. CDR1 is SGHAT, CDR2 FQNNGV, per germline. Trimming cost V 3 bases and J 2 bases; bases outside gene matches: 2. The CDR3 loop spans 15 amino acids. In DNA form, the CDR3 reads TGTGCCAGCAGCTTCGGACTAGCGACCTACAATGAGCAGTTCTTC. The encoded protein is CASSFGLATYNEQFF.

In the case of this clone: This specimen includes other DNA sequences encoding the same CDR3. The chain is built from TRBV5-1 and TRBJ2-3; no firm D call. V was pared by 0 bases and J by 3 bases, with 5 bases between. The CDR3 length is 13 residues. From germline, CDR1 is SGHRS and CDR2 YFSETQ. DNA for the CDR3: TGCGCCAGCAGCTTGGGGTCAACAGATACGCAGTATTTT. It specifies CASSLGSTDTQYF.

The chain recombines TRBV20-1 with TRBJ1-1; D unclear. V lost 5 bases and J lost 11, with 12 bases in between. The CDR3 consists of 10 residues. Looked up from germline, CDR1 is DFQATT and CDR2 is SNEGSKA (reference sequence). The CDR3 spells CSAQTVGAFF. CDR3 nucleotides: TGCAGTGCTCAGACCGTGGGGGCTTTCTTT.

As regards this clone: Other DNA sequences within the sample encode an identical CDR3. The rearrangement links TRBV30 to TRBJ2-3, with D perhaps assigned TRBD1 or TRBD2 (6 bases each). The CDR3 is 13 residues long. The V and J ends lost 0 bases and 5 bases respectively, with 9 bases between them. CDR1 is GTSNPN, CDR2 SVGIG, per germline (reference sequence). CDR3 sequence: CAWSVQGGDTQYF. The CDR3, as DNA: TGTGCCTGGAGTGTACAGGGAGGAGATACGCAGTATTTT.

The chain carries TRBV6-5 and TRBJ2-7; D might be TRBD1 or TRBD2, each matching 5 bases. The germline gives CDR1 MNHEY, CDR2 SVGAGI. The CDR3 runs to 12 residues. V lost 6 bases to trimming and J lost 9 bases, with 15 bases between them. The CDR3 DNA is TGTGCCAGCAGCCTAACGGGGACCACGCAGTACTTC. Protein: CASSLTGTTQYF.

The chain links TRBV29-1 to TRBJ2-3; perhaps TRBD2 as D (5 bases). V was trimmed by 4 bases and J by 4 bases, leaving 9 bases between them. The CDR3 consists of 12 residues. Germline CDR1 reads SQVTM; CDR2 reads ANQGSEA. The CDR3 loop reads CSVAGFSDTQYF. The CDR3 bases are TGCAGCGTTGCGGGGTTTTCAGATACGCAGTATTTT.

This clone was seen only once. This chain uses TRBV2 with TRBJ1-5; D gene uncertain. With 8 bases removed from V and 5 bases from J, the gap between germline ends came to 10 bases. CDR1 is SNHLY and CDR2 is FYNNEI in the germline V gene. This CDR3 is built from 12 residues. The CDR3 nucleotides are TGTGCCAGCGCGGCCTGGGATCAGCCCCAGCATTTT. Protein product: CASAAWDQPQHF.

V usage is TRBV7-6 and J usage is TRBJ2-5; D may be TRBD2 (6 bases). The better agreement between TRBJ2-7 and the DNA end casts doubt on the J call. There are 13 residues in the CDR3. CDR1 is SGHVS and CDR2 is FNYEAQ in the germline V gene. The chain's CDR3 is CASSAGRSYEQYF. CDR3 coding DNA: TGTGCCAGCAGCGCGGGACGGTCCTACGAGCAGTACTTC.

This clone has a single count. The chain carries TRBV7-8 and TRBJ2-3; no reliable D call. This CDR3 is built from 13 residues. The germline V gene has CDR1 SGHVS and CDR2 FQNEAQ. The V end was cut by 3 bases, the J end by 3 bases, with 7 bases between. CDR3 sequence reads: CASSFLQTDTQYF. CDR3 nucleotide sequence: TGTGCCAGCAGCTTCCTGCAAACAGATACGCAGTATTTT.

The J gene is TRBJ1-1, the V gene TRBV10-3, with D tentatively TRBD1 (5 bases). Germline V gene data show CDR1 as ENHRY and CDR2 as SYGVKD. V was shortened by 8 bases and J by 4 bases, with 11 bases between the two germline ends. This CDR3 has 12 residues. The chain's CDR3 is CAIGAGPTEAFF. CDR3 bases: TGTGCCATCGGGGCAGGGCCCACTGAAGCTTTCTTT.

The gene calls are TRBV7-8 and TRBJ2-5, with a possible D match to TRBD2 (7 bases). Germline V gives CDR1 SGHVS, CDR2 FQNEAQ. The CDR3 totals 14 residues. The ends were cut back, 6 bases at V and 1 base at J, with 12 bases in the middle. CDR3 region: CASRQGGSQETQYF. CDR3 in DNA: TGTGCCAGCAGACAGGGAGGGTCCCAAGAGACCCAGTACTTC.